The next 22 T cell receptor beta chains were all read from a single sample in a study of blood T cell repertoires in COVID-19. Assay used: immunoSEQ multiplex PCR; TCRdb lists only in-frame clones, some missing. In the table there are 65,000 to 100,000 clones, approximately 80% of which are singletons. The sample comprised peripheral blood. Receptors originate from a woman of 80 years or more with acute or convalescent COVID-19.

This chain joins TRBV12-5 and TRBJ1-5; TRBD1 is a possible D gene (6 bases). The CDR3 loop spans 15 amino acids. V was pared by 7 bases and J by 2 bases, with 15 bases between. Germline V gives CDR1 LGHNT, CDR2 FRNRAP. The CDR3 DNA sequence: TGTGCTAGTGCCGGTGGCAGGGGAGGCAATCAGCCCCAGCATTTT. Translating it yields CASAGGRGGNQPQHF.

This sequence joins TRBV7-9 and TRBJ2-2; D may be TRBD2 (5 bases). V shed 7 bases and J shed 1 base, with 13 bases lying between them. The CDR3 has 15 amino acids. CDR1 and CDR2 from the germline V gene are SEHNR and FQNEAQ (reference sequence). The chain's CDR3 is CASIGPGRNTGELFF. The CDR3 DNA follows: TGTGCCAGCATCGGCCCGGGGAGGAACACCGGGGAGCTGTTTTTT.

The chain uses TRBV3-1 (or the pseudogene TRBV3-2) and TRBJ1-1; weak D call: TRBD1 (6 bases). Trimming shortened V by 4 bases and J by 1 base, and 7 bases separated the two germline ends. The CDR3 totals 13 residues. Per the germline V gene, CDR1 is LGHDT and CDR2 is YNNKEL (reference sequence). The CDR3 spells CASSLRGNTEAFF. The CDR3 DNA sequence: TGTGCCAGCAGCCTCAGGGGGAACACTGAAGCTTTCTTT.

The rearrangement uses TRBV7-2 and TRBJ1-4; 8 bases agree with TRBD1. Looked up from germline, CDR1 is SGHTA and CDR2 is FQGNSA. Trimming cost V 1 base and J 4 bases; bases outside gene matches: 5. There are 16 residues in the CDR3. The CDR3 spells CASSLGGQGSNEKLFF. The DNA of the CDR3 is TGTGCCAGCAGCTTAGGCGGACAGGGCAGTAATGAAAAACTGTTTTTT.

The CDR3 bases are TGTGCCAGCAGCTTGAGACAGGGCACAGATACGCAGTATTTT. This codes for CASSLRQGTDTQYF. The chain recombines TRBV5-6 with TRBJ2-3; D is possibly TRBD1 (6 bases). The CDR3 has 14 amino acids. The V gene's germline CDR1 is SGHDT and CDR2 YYEEEE. The V end was cut by 1 base, the J end by 1 base, with 7 bases between.

The genes are TRBV28 and TRBJ1-3; 12 nucleotides align to TRBD1. This CDR3 contains 15 residues. The J segment lost 7 bases and the V segment lost 5 bases, leaving 6 bases of the junction unmatched. Germline V gene data show CDR1 as MDHEN and CDR2 as SYDVKM. CDR3 nucleotides: TGTGCCAGCAGTGGGGGACAGGGGGCGAGGAACACCATATATTTT. It specifies CASSGGQGARNTIYF.

CDR3 loop: CASEIQGVTEAFF. The CDR3 DNA reads as TGTGCCAGCGAAATACAGGGGGTAACTGAAGCTTTCTTT. The V gene is TRBV2, the J gene TRBJ1-1; 8 bases align to TRBD1. Germline CDR1 and CDR2: SNHLY and FYNNEI. J gave up 5 bases and V 8 bases, and 7 bases lay outside the gene matches. The CDR3 spans 13 residues.

CDR3 protein: CASSLDPGGRETQYF. The CDR3 nucleotides are TGCGCCAGCAGCTTGGACCCAGGGGGGAGAGAGACCCAGTACTTC. This chain joins TRBV5-1 and TRBJ2-5; TRBD1 might be the D (7 bases). The CDR3 contains 15 residues. With 0 bases removed from V and 4 bases from J, the gap between germline ends came to 13 bases. From germline, CDR1 is SGHRS and CDR2 YFSETQ.

The rearrangement links TRBV9 to TRBJ1-4; D is undetermined. The CDR3 loop spans 16 amino acids. The V end was cut by 2 bases, the J end by 7 bases, with 18 bases between. Germline V gives CDR1 SGDLS, CDR2 YYNGEE. Written as DNA, the CDR3 is TGTGCCAGCAGCGTTTCGGGATTCGGACGGACTGAAAAACTGTTTTTT. This codes for CASSVSGFGRTEKLFF. Full variable domain (missing parts from reference TRBV9 and TRBJ1-4): DSGVTQTPKHLITATGQRVTLRCSPRSGDLSVYWYQQSLDQGLQFLIQYYNGEERAKGNILERFSAQQFPDLHSELNLSSLELGDSALYFCASSVSGFGRTEKLFFGSGTQLSVL.

The chain combines TRBV12-3 or TRBV12-4 with TRBJ1-1; 10 bases fit TRBD1. The length of the CDR3 is 12 residues. The J segment lost 11 bases and the V segment lost 5 bases, leaving 5 bases of the junction unmatched. CDR3 amino acids: CASSQGQGTAFF. The CDR3 DNA reads TGTGCCAGCAGTCAGGGACAGGGGACGGCTTTCTTT.

The V call is TRBV9, the J call TRBJ2-1, with TRBD2 identical over 8 bases. The V gene's germline CDR1 is SGDLS and CDR2 YYNGEE. V lost 3 bases to trimming and J lost 7 bases; unmatched junction nucleotides: 6. The CDR3 covers 14 residues. CDR3 in DNA: TGTGCCAGCAGCGAAACGGGGGGGCGTAATGAGCAGTTCTTC. Amino acids: CASSETGGRNEQFF.

The V and J genes are TRBV11-3 and TRBJ1-2; D might be TRBD1 (5 bases). V lost 0 bases and J 8 bases, leaving 16 bases between the germline ends. CDR3 length: 15 amino acids. Germline values: CDR1 SGHNT, CDR2 YENEEA. CDR3 residues: CASSLDSSDRLGYTF. The CDR3 region has the DNA TGTGCCAGCAGCTTAGATTCAAGTGACAGACTCGGCTACACCTTC.

This sequence joins TRBV7-2 and TRBJ1-4, with D hard to call. The CDR3 extends over 16 amino acids. Trimming left V 2 bases short and J 4 bases short, with 14 bases between. Germline values: CDR1 SGHTA, CDR2 FQGNSA. This chain's CDR3 is CASSLREGRGNEKLFF. The CDR3 nucleotides read TGTGCCAGCAGCTTACGGGAAGGTCGGGGTAATGAAAAACTGTTTTTT. Variable domain in full (rest from reference TRBV7-2 and TRBJ1-4): GAGVSQSPSNKVTEKGKDVELRCDPISGHTALYWYRQSLGQGLEFLIYFQGNSAPDKSGLPSDRFSAERTGGSVSTLTIQRTQQEDSAVYLCASSLREGRGNEKLFFGSGTQLSVL.

This rearrangement joins TRBV5-8 to TRBJ1-5; no definite D call. V shed 5 bases and J shed 7 bases, with 7 bases lying between them. The CDR3 has 11 amino acids. Germline CDR1 and CDR2: SGHTS and YDEGEE. In DNA form, the CDR3 reads TGTGCCAGCAGTACACGACAGCCCCAGCATTTT. This gives the protein CASSTRQPQHF.

V gene TRBV5-1 combines with J gene TRBJ2-1; the match to TRBD2 covers 13 bases. Losses at the gene ends were 0 bases for V and 6 bases for J; bases not matched to a gene: 9. CDR1 is SGHRS and CDR2 is YFSETQ in the germline V gene. The CDR3 sequence is 18 residues long. The CDR3 sequence is CASSLGGLAGSYPNEQFF. CDR3 sequence (DNA): TGCGCCAGCAGCTTGGGGGGACTAGCGGGGAGTTACCCCAATGAGCAGTTCTTC.

The rearrangement links TRBV4-1 to TRBJ2-3; the match to TRBD1 covers 10 bases. This CDR3 is built from 16 residues. Germline V gene sequence: CDR1 MGHRA, CDR2 YSYEKL. After removal of 1 base from V and 5 bases from J, the junction contained 6 bases not matched to a gene. The CDR3 reads CASSQVGDRGQDTQYF. CDR3 in DNA: TGCGCCAGCAGCCAAGTTGGTGACAGGGGGCAAGATACGCAGTATTTT.

The J gene is TRBJ1-2, the V gene TRBV19; TRBD1 might be the D (5 bases). Deletions cut 1 base from V and 0 bases from J, with 15 bases between. Germline V gene lookup returns CDR1 LNHDA and CDR2 SQIVND (reference sequence). The CDR3 sequence is 17 residues long. Here the CDR3 reads CASSIAAAGKANYGYTF. Written as DNA, the CDR3 is TGTGCCAGTAGTATAGCCGCCGCAGGGAAAGCTAACTATGGCTACACCTTC.

The chain links TRBV13 to TRBJ1-6; D is uncertain. This CDR3 comprises 15 residues. CDR1 PRHDT and CDR2 FYEKMQ come from the germline V gene (reference sequence). With 3 bases removed from V and 10 bases from J, the gap between germline ends came to 16 bases. The CDR3 sequence: CASSFGVSVESPLHF. CDR3 in DNA: TGTGCCAGCAGCTTCGGGGTTTCTGTTGAGTCACCCCTCCACTTT.

This chain links TRBV7-9 with TRBJ1-2; TRBD1 matches at 7 bases. The CDR3 is 14 amino acids. J was trimmed by 4 bases and V by 5 bases; bases with no gene match: 7. Germline values: CDR1 SEHNR, CDR2 FQNEAQ (reference sequence). The CDR3 bases are TGTGCCAGCAGCCAACTACAGGGGCCCTATGGCTACACCTTC. Protein: CASSQLQGPYGYTF.

V gene TRBV7-2 combines with J gene TRBJ1-1, with a weak D call TRBD1 (5 bases). The germline V gene encodes CDR1 SGHTA and CDR2 FQGNSA. The length of the CDR3 is 15 residues. The V and J ends lost 5 bases and 1 base respectively, with 14 bases between them. CDR3 DNA sequence: TGTGCCAGCAGCCCAATACAGGCCTGGAACACTGAAGCTTTCTTT. It codes for CASSPIQAWNTEAFF.

The chain combines TRBV7-2 with TRBJ2-3, with 9 bases fitting TRBD1. This CDR3 comprises 16 residues. V was clipped by 5 bases and J by 1 base; unmatched bases: 7. Looked up from germline, CDR1 is SGHTA and CDR2 is FQGNSA. The CDR3 spells CASSARDRVRTDTQYF. The CDR3 DNA sequence: TGTGCCAGCAGCGCGCGGGACAGGGTTCGCACAGATACGCAGTATTTT. Together with reference TRBV7-2 and TRBJ2-3, the CDR3 gives the full variable domain: GAGVSQSPSNKVTEKGKDVELRCDPISGHTALYWYRQSLGQGLEFLIYFQGNSAPDKSGLPSDRFSAERTGGSVSTLTIQRTQQEDSAVYLCASSARDRVRTDTQYFGPGTRLTVL.

This clone was counted only a few times. The sample has other DNA sequences that encode this CDR3 too. The rearrangement joins TRBV6-2 or TRBV6-3 to TRBJ1-5, with a possible D match to TRBD1 (6 bases). Germline V CDR1 and CDR2: MNHEY, SVGEGT. The CDR3 extends over 13 amino acids. V lost 4 bases, J lost 4 bases, and 8 bases lay in between. In DNA, the CDR3 is TGTGCCAGCAGTTTGAGGGGGAATCAGCCCCAGCATTTT. This codes for CASSLRGNQPQHF.